This T cell receptor beta chain appears in the sequencing data of a study of T cells in Graves' hyperthyroidism and ophthalmopathy. V lost 6 bases and J lost 1; bases outside the gene matches: 3. This CDR3 contains 14 residues. Germline CDR1 is SGHAT and CDR2 is FQNNGV. Amplification yielded TCR beta CDR3 regions, with RNA transcripts as the source. During a first-round RT-PCR of the TCR CDR3, the HTBI primer set was used. TCRdb processed the multiplex PCR reads anew with MiXCR; each CDR3 protein has one entry. The data show a few hundred thousand distinct CDR3 sequences, with 15% to 18% seen just once and about 7% held by the top ten. Researchers barred patients who had uncontrolled infection, other autoimmune disease, pregnancy or lactation. Fresh peripheral blood, roughly 10 ml, was the source of the PBMCs.

The TCR was taken from a woman aged 25 to 39 with Graves' hyperthyroidism. The chain couples TRBV11-2 to TRBJ1-2; 9 bases align to TRBD1. The sequencing input was blood. The CDR3 region is CASRRDRVNYGYTF. The CDR3 DNA reads as TGTGCCAGCAGACGGGACAGGGTTAACTATGGCTACACCTTC.